Included here is one TCR beta chain sequence, with context. No antigen is known for it. No base-level quality is on record; no much larger clone is a single base apart. The data originate from a study of T cells after yellow fever vaccination (dated by TCRdb to about 2019). Background for the entire study: The SMART-Seq v4 Ultra Low Input RNA kit was used to prepare libraries from fractions with low cell numbers. Blood was drawn at multiple timepoints before and after primary and secondary immunization, with bulk PBMC replicates and cell subsets isolated. The cohort comprised two healthy male donors, one aged 18 to 30 and one aged 30 to 39 years. To follow T-cell clones before and after primary and booster YFV17D yellow fever vaccination, bulk TCR alpha and beta repertoires were sequenced over time.

CDR1 and CDR2, looked up from the germline V gene (reference sequence), are DFQATT and SNEGSKA. Taken from cysteine to phenylalanine, the CDR3 has 13 residues. Solely the CDR3 DNA is kept, with 39 bases framed from the first base. Trimming removed 5 bases from V and 4 bases from J, leaving 12 bases between the germline ends. TCR cDNA was synthesized by 5'RACE template switching, through which a universal primer site and unique molecular identifiers were introduced. Priming of cDNA synthesis was performed from both the TCR alpha and TCR beta constant segments. Library amplification used two PCR steps, and the second PCR step added sample barcodes and sequencing adapters. Sequencing of libraries was performed on Illumina HiSeq 2500 (2x100 bp) or NovaSeq (2x150 bp). In the source study's methods: Reads were demultiplexed and collapsed into UMI consensus sequences with MIGEC, and V(D)J alignment was performed with MiXCR. Vaccine-responding clonotypes were defined with edgeR using replicate PBMC samples, requiring FDR below 0.01 and a log2 fold change above 5 up to day 15. Each bulk clonotype was labeled CD4 or CD8 based on which sequenced repertoire, CD4 or CD8, contained the clonotype at higher abundance. TCRdb's own reprocessing of the public reads used fastp at Q25 and MiXCR and kept productive beta chains. When rows share a CDR3 protein, they turn into one entry using the most common DNA and genes. The V and J calls come from TCRdb's annotation, not from the publication. The sample includes hundreds of thousands of distinct CDR3 sequences, with approximately 13% observed a single time. The ten most abundant clones make up approximately 15% of the sample.

The paper as a whole reports these results and caveats: The study included only a couple of donors, which limits how far the findings can be generalized. A small fraction of clonotypes appeared in both the CD4 and CD8 compartments, likely as a result of convergent recombination. Compared with the primary T-cell response, the secondary T-cell response was weaker but faster, peaking on day 5 rather than day 15. After the booster, most clones that had expanded after primary vaccination were detected again (over 95% of CD4 and more than 85% of CD8), suggesting broad maintenance of memory. Computational filtering was required because FACS-sorted repertoires could contain abundant contaminating clonotypes from the bulk population.

Read against the paper, the sample's treatment or condition label means: live attenuated yellow fever vaccine strain. At each blood-draw timepoint, two biological replicates of bulk PBMCs were obtained. PBMCs were isolated from peripheral blood using a standard Ficoll-Paque protocol. TriZol was used to extract RNA from bulk PBMCs, from CD4 and CD8 fractions, and from dextramer-positive and dextramer-negative fractions. The material sequenced was PBMCs, taken on the day of the yellow fever booster vaccination. The chain employs TRBV20-1 and TRBJ2-1; a weak D assignment points to TRBD1 (6 bases agree). The clonotype originates from a man aged 25-45 years who received the YFV17D yellow fever vaccine. The DNA sequence reads TGCAGTGCTGGGGGCCCCTCTTACAATGAGCAGTTCTTC. It encodes CSAGGPSYNEQFF.